A single sample is the source of the 3 T cell receptor beta chains below, sequenced in a study of blood T cell repertoires in COVID-19. Data came from immunoSEQ multiplex PCR; TCRdb stores just in-frame clones and leaves some out. In the table there are fewer than 100,000 clones, approximately 86% of which are singletons. Sequences were obtained from peripheral blood. The receptors come from a man in his 60s with acute or convalescent COVID-19.

The chain has TRBV6-2 or TRBV6-3 and TRBJ1-4; D might be TRBD1 (5 bases). There are 15 residues in the CDR3. Trimming removed 6 bases from V and 3 bases from J, with 14 bases in between. The germline V gene encodes CDR1 MNHEY and CDR2 SVGEGT. The CDR3 reads CASSPDSAANEKLFF. The CDR3, as DNA: TGTGCCAGCAGCCCCGACAGCGCTGCTAATGAAAAACTGTTTTTT.

The chain employs TRBV29-1 and TRBJ1-1; 9 positions agree with TRBD1. The CDR3 spans 15 residues. Trimming took 4 bases from V and 1 from J; bases not matched to a gene: 7. Germline CDR1 and CDR2: SQVTM and ANQGSEA. CDR3 sequence: CSVVPTGGWNTEAFF. The DNA of the CDR3 is TGCAGCGTTGTGCCCACAGGGGGCTGGAACACTGAAGCTTTCTTT.

The chain has TRBV30 and TRBJ1-3; tentatively, D is TRBD1 (5 bases). V lost 5 bases and J lost 4, with 9 bases in between. The CDR3 has 12 residues. Germline V gives CDR1 GTSNPN, CDR2 SVGIG (reference sequence). The CDR3 DNA sequence: TGTGCCTGGGGGGACTTAGGAAACACCATATATTTT. Amino acid sequence: CAWGDLGNTIYF.